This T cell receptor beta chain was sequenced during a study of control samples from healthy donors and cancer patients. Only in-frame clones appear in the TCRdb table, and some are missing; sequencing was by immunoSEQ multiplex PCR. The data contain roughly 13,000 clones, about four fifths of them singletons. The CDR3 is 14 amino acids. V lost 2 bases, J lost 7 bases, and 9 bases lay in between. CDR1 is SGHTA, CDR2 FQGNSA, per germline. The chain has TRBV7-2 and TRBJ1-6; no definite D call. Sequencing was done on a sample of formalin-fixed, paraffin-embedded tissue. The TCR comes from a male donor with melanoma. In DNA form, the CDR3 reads TGTGCCAGCAGCTTATTAAAAGGCAATTCACCCCTCCACTTT. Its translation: CASSLLKGNSPLHF.